The clone carrying this T cell receptor (beta chain) was seen many times. The sample belongs to a study of tumor-infiltrating lymphocytes in oesophageal squamous cell carcinoma. Germline assignment: CDR1 MNHEY and CDR2 SMNVEV (reference sequence). This CDR3 contains 18 residues. The J segment lost 0 bases and the V segment lost 2 bases, leaving 8 bases of the junction unmatched. TCRdb processed the PCR reads anew with MiXCR; each CDR3 protein has one entry. The sample holds under 15,000 distinct CDR3 sequences, roughly 54% seen once. Sequencing was performed on esophageal tumor tissue. This sequence originates from a female donor with esophageal squamous cell carcinoma. The chain employs TRBV27 and TRBJ1-5; the match to TRBD1 covers 9 bases. CDR3: CASSLKGQGVYSNQPQHF. CDR3 in DNA: TGTGCCAGCAGTTTAAAGGGACAGGGAGTCTATAGCAATCAGCCCCAGCATTTT.